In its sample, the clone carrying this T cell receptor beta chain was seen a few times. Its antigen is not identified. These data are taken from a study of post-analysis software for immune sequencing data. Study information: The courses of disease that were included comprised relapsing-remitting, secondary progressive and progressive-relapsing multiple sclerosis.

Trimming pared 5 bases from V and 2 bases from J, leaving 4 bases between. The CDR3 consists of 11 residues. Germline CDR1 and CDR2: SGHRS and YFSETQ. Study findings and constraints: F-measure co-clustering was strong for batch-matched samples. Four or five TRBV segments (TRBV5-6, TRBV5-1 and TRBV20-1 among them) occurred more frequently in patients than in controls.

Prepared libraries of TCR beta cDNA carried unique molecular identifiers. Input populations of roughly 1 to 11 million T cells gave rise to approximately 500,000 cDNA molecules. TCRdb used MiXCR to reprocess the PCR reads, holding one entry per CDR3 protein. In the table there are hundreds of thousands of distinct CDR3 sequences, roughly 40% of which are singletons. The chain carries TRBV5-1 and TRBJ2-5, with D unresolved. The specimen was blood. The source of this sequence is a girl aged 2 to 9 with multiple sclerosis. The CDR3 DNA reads TGCGCCAGCAGATCTCAAGAGACCCAGTACTTC. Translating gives CASRSQETQYF.